A single sample gave rise to the 10 T cell receptor beta chains below, sequenced in a study of blood T cell repertoires in COVID-19. Clones were sequenced by immunoSEQ multiplex PCR, and TCRdb holds only the in-frame ones, with some missing. The table has more than 150,000 clones, 80% to 90% seen once; the top ten hold approximately 8%. The sequenced sample was peripheral blood. The source of these receptors is a man in his 60s with acute or convalescent COVID-19.

The chain employs TRBV7-2 and TRBJ2-5; D perhaps matches TRBD2 (5 bases). Per the germline V gene, CDR1 is SGHTA and CDR2 is FQGNSA. The CDR3 extends over 15 amino acids. V lost 4 bases and J 4 bases, leaving 16 bases between the germline ends. The CDR3 nucleotides read TGTGCCAGCAGCTGGGCGGGTACCGGGCCAGAGACCCAGTACTTC. Amino acid sequence: CASSWAGTGPETQYF.

V gene TRBV6-5 combines with J gene TRBJ2-5, with 9 bases identical to TRBD1. The CDR3 extends over 15 amino acids. The germline CDR1 and CDR2 sequences are MNHEY and SVGAGI. Unmatched junction bases numbered 10, after V lost 6 bases and J lost 5 bases. In nucleotides, the CDR3 is TGTGCCAGCAGAGCAACAGGGGGCTTGGGGGAGACCCAGTACTTC. Translation: CASRATGGLGETQYF.

The V gene is TRBV7-8, the J gene TRBJ1-1; weak D call: TRBD1 (5 bases). V was pared by 5 bases and J by 7 bases, with 20 bases between. This CDR3 spans 15 amino acids. Germline V gives CDR1 SGHVS, CDR2 FQNEAQ. CDR3 loop: CASSHRGDGANEAFF. The CDR3 DNA sequence: TGTGCCAGCAGCCATCGGGGGGACGGGGCCAATGAAGCTTTCTTT.

CDR3 residues: CASRGDRGLNTEAFF. The CDR3 region has the DNA TGTGCCAGCAGGGGCGACAGGGGCCTGAACACTGAAGCTTTCTTT. This chain connects TRBV6-5 to TRBJ1-1; 8 nucleotides align to TRBD1. The V and J ends lost 6 bases and 0 bases, in that order; junction bases with no gene match: 6. Germline CDR1 MNHEY, CDR2 SVGAGI. The length of the CDR3 is 15 residues.

The V gene is TRBV28, the J gene TRBJ2-6; 8 positions agree with TRBD1. This CDR3 contains 18 residues. With 6 bases clipped from V and 4 bases from J, the junction kept 14 bases outside the gene matches. Germline CDR1 and CDR2: MDHEN and SYDVKM. The DNA of the CDR3 is TGTGCCAGCAGACCCGAGAATTCAGGGGGCGCCGGGGCCAACGTCCTGACTTTC. This codes for CASRPENSGGAGANVLTF.

The chain employs TRBV5-1 and TRBJ1-3; no definite D call. The germline V and J ends were trimmed by 7 bases and 2 bases, with 13 bases remaining between them. This CDR3 has 14 amino acids. CDR1 SGHRS and CDR2 YFSETQ come from the germline V gene. CDR3 coding DNA: TGCGCCAGCGGCGAGGGAGGTCCTGGAAACACCATATATTTT. Amino acid sequence: CASGEGGPGNTIYF.

The chain recombines TRBV27 with TRBJ2-5; 13 bases are a match to TRBD2. Germline CDR1 reads MNHEY; CDR2 reads SMNVEV (reference sequence). The CDR3 sequence is 16 residues long. Losses at the gene ends were 7 bases for V and 5 bases for J; bases not matched to a gene: 10. CDR3 DNA sequence: TGTGCCAGCACCTCACTAGCGGGAGGGCCTCGGGAGACCCAGTACTTC. Its translation: CASTSLAGGPRETQYF.

V and J are TRBV28 and TRBJ2-7; tentative D call: TRBD1 (5 bases). The germline CDR1 and CDR2 sequences are MDHEN and SYDVKM. Trimming took off 10 bases at V and 5 bases at J, with 9 bases between the two ends. The CDR3 sequence is 10 residues long. CDR3 sequence: CATWGHEQYF. The CDR3 DNA reads TGTGCCACCTGGGGCCACGAGCAGTACTTC.

This clone has more than one count but fewer than ten. The chain couples TRBV10-2 to TRBJ1-4; perhaps TRBD1 as D (5 bases). The V end lost 6 bases, the J end lost 8 bases, and 10 bases lay between the germline ends. CDR1 and CDR2 (germline): WSHSY, SAAADI. The CDR3 sequence is 12 residues long. This CDR3 is CASRQVGEKLFF. The DNA for the CDR3 is TGCGCCAGCAGACAGGTTGGGGAAAAACTGTTTTTT.

The CDR3 DNA follows: TGTGCCAGGAGGACAGGGGAGGGCACTGAAGCTTTCTTT. Amino acids: CARRTGEGTEAFF. This chain connects TRBV19 to TRBJ1-1; 9 positions agree with TRBD1. This CDR3 comprises 13 residues. With 9 bases clipped from V and 4 bases from J, the junction kept 6 bases outside the gene matches. Germline-derived CDR1 and CDR2 are LNHDA and SQIVND (reference sequence).